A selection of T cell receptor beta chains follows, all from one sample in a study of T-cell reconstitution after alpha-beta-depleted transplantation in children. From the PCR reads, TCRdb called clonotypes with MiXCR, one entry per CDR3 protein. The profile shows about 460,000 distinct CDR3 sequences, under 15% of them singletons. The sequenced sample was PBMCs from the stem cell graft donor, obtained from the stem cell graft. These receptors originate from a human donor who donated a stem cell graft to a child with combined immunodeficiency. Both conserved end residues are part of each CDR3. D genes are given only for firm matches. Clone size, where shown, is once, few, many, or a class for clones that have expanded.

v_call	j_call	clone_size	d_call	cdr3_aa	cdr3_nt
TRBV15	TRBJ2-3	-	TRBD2	CATSRDLAGDTQYF	TGTGCCACCAGCAGAGATTTAGCGGGAGATACGCAGTATTTT
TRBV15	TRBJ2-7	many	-	CASTSGLDREQYF	TGTGCCTCTACATCAGGTCTCGATAGGGAGCAGTACTTC
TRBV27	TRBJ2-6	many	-	CASTVRVSGANVLTF	TGTGCCAGCACCGTAAGGGTCTCTGGGGCCAACGTCCTGACTTTC
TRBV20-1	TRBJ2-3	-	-	CSAMTGHTQYF	TGCAGTGCTATGACAGGCCATACGCAGTATTTT
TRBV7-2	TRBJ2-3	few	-	CASSSPGSGYTDTQYF	TGTGCCAGCAGCTCGCCTGGTAGCGGTTACACAGATACGCAGTATTTT
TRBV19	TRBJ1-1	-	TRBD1	CASSITGQGPTEAFF	TGTGCCAGTAGTATCACGGGACAGGGACCCACTGAAGCTTTCTTT
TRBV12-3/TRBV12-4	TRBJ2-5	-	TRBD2	CASSLAPSGGVRTQYF	TGTGCCAGCAGTTTAGCGCCGAGCGGGGGGGTTAGGACCCAGTACTTC
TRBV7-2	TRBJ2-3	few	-	CASSLVGGAIADTQYF	TGTGCCAGCAGCTTAGTAGGGGGGGCCATCGCAGATACGCAGTATTTT
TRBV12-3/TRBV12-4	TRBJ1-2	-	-	CASSFRYHGYTF	TGTGCCAGCAGTTTCCGGTACCATGGCTACACCTTC
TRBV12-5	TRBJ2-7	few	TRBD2	CASGLPRGGAVEQYF	TGTGCTAGTGGTTTGCCCCGGGGGGGAGCCGTCGAGCAGTACTTC
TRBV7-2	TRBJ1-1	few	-	CASSFRGSPLNTEAFF	TGTGCCAGCAGCTTCCGAGGGAGTCCACTAAACACTGAAGCTTTCTTT
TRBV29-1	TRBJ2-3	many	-	CSVVSGRTDTQYF	TGCAGCGTTGTGAGCGGCCGCACAGATACGCAGTATTTT
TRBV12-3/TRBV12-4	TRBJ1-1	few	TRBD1	CASSLNRGREAFF	TGTGCCAGCAGTTTGAACAGGGGGCGAGAAGCTTTCTTT
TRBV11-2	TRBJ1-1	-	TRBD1	CASSAADRVMNTEAFF	TGTGCCAGCAGCGCCGCCGACAGGGTTATGAACACTGAAGCTTTCTTT
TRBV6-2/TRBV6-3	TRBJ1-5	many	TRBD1	CASSFGTVPGSPQHF	TGTGCCAGCAGTTTCGGGACAGTCCCTGGATCGCCCCAGCATTTT
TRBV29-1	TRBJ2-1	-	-	CSVGRDEQFF	TGCAGCGTTGGGAGGGATGAGCAGTTCTTC
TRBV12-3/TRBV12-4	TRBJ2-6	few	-	CASSKQSGANVLTF	TGTGCCAGCAGCAAACAGTCCGGGGCCAACGTCCTGACTTTC
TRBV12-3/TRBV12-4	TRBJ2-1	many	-	CASTQGPNEQFF	TGTGCCAGCACGCAAGGGCCCAATGAGCAGTTCTTC
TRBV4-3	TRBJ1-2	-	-	CASSQESQYGYTF	TGCGCCAGCAGCCAAGAGAGCCAGTATGGCTACACCTTC
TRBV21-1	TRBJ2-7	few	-	CASSKEGGGSYEQYF	TGTGCCAGCAGCAAAGAGGGGGGAGGATCCTACGAGCAGTACTTC
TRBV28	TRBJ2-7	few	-	CASLQTGGYEQYF	TGTGCCAGCCTCCAAACGGGTGGGTACGAGCAGTACTTC
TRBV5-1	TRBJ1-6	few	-	CASSATVGDSPLHF	TGCGCCAGCAGCGCTACAGTTGGCGATTCACCCCTCCACTTT